This T cell receptor (beta chain) was recorded in a study of T-cell memory formation after mild COVID-19. Study background: Across donors, TCR clusters were largely donor specific. General study points: Mainly CM and EM harbored the contracting CD4+ clones; mainly EMRA harbored the CD8+ ones.

Between the trimmed V and J ends, which lost 5 bases and 1 base, there was a span of 15 bases. CDR1 is SEHNR and CDR2 is FQNEAQ in the germline V gene (reference sequence). The CDR3 loop spans 16 amino acids. Each CDR3 protein is one row after TCRdb ran MiXCR on the 5' RACE reads. The sample lists fewer than 650,000 distinct CDR3 sequences, about 20% occurring once. For this clonotype: Its antigen is currently unknown.

This clonotype was sampled from an adult woman who had mild COVID-19 (a few samples of this study predate the infection). Cell type and time point are not known. V is TRBV7-9 and J is TRBJ2-1, with D perhaps TRBD2 (5 bases). Sequenced input: PBMCs or a T cell subset sorted from them (not recorded which). DNA for the CDR3: TGTGCCAGCAGCCCCCGGCGGGTGTTGTCCTACAATGAGCAGTTCTTC. This encodes CASSPRRVLSYNEQFF.